The clone carrying this T cell receptor (beta chain) was picked up a small number of times. The V end lost 0 bases, the J end lost 7 bases, and 15 bases lay between the germline ends. Germline CDR1 reads GTSNPN; CDR2 reads SVGIG (reference sequence). The CDR3 spans 14 residues. One entry per CDR3 protein results from TCRdb running MiXCR on the 5' RACE reads. The data hold some 100,000 distinct CDR3 sequences, with around 17% observed a single time. The data stem from a study of T cells of healthy individuals. This TCR derives from a human donor in good health. The V call is TRBV30, the J call TRBJ1-1, with D possibly TRBD1 on 6 matching bases. The CDR3 nucleotides read TGTGCCTGGAGTGTACGACGGGGGCCAAATGAAGCTTTCTTT. Protein sequence: CAWSVRRGPNEAFF. The complete variable domain, with remaining parts taken from reference TRBV30 and TRBJ1-1, reads SQTIHQWPATLVQPVGSPLSLECTVEGTSNPNLYWYRQAAGRGLQLLFYSVGIGQISSEVPQNLSASRPQDRQFILSSKKLLLSDSGFYLCAWSVRRGPNEAFFGQGTRLTVV.